This entry lists 12 T cell receptor beta chains sequenced from one sample in a study of T cells after yellow fever vaccination. TCRdb recomputed calls from the 5' RACE reads with MiXCR, one row per CDR3 protein. The sample consists of over 250,000 distinct CDR3 sequences, about 5.2% of them appearing once. Material: CD4+ T cells sorted from PBMCs, obtained on the day of the yellow fever booster vaccination. Receptors originate from a man between 18 and 35 years old who received the YFV17D yellow fever vaccine.

J is TRBJ2-7 and V is TRBV30, with 7 positions matching TRBD1. Germline loops: CDR1 GTSNPN, CDR2 SVGIG (reference sequence). This CDR3 spans 15 amino acids. V dropped 4 bases and J dropped 7; count of bases not matched to a gene: 16. CDR3 sequence reads: CAWTPPTGSSREQYF. CDR3 bases: TGTGCCTGGACCCCTCCGACAGGGTCGTCACGGGAGCAGTACTTC. Full variable domain (outside the CDR3, taken from reference TRBV30 and TRBJ2-7): SQTIHQWPATLVQPVGSPLSLECTVEGTSNPNLYWYRQAAGRGLQLLFYSVGIGQISSEVPQNLSASRPQDRQFILSSKKLLLSDSGFYLCAWTPPTGSSREQYFGPGTRLTVT.

This clonotype was picked up a small number of times. The chain joins TRBV5-1 to TRBJ1-6, with D possibly being TRBD1 (5 bases). Germline values: CDR1 SGHRS, CDR2 YFSETQ. The CDR3 is made up of 14 amino acids. Trimming pared 2 bases from V and 8 bases from J, leaving 11 bases between. This CDR3 reads CASSFGTRDSPLHF. The DNA of the CDR3 is TGCGCCAGCAGCTTCGGGACGAGGGATTCACCCCTCCACTTT.

The CDR3 is CASSDRNSNQPQHF. Here the CDR3 DNA reads TGTGCCAGCAGCGATCGGAATAGCAATCAGCCCCAGCATTTT. The rearrangement links TRBV2 to TRBJ1-5; D gene uncertain. The CDR3 is made up of 14 amino acids. CDR1 and CDR2 (germline): SNHLY, FYNNEI. The V end lost 6 bases, the J end lost 0 bases, and 9 bases lay between the germline ends.

This clonotype was found many times. This chain links TRBV9 with TRBJ2-2; D possibly corresponds to TRBD1 (6 bases). Germline V gene lookup returns CDR1 SGDLS and CDR2 YYNGEE. V gave up 4 bases and J gave up 8 bases, with 18 bases separating them. The CDR3 runs 15 residues. In DNA form, the CDR3 reads TGTGCCAGCAGCTCTCGGAGGCAGGGGACAGGGGAGCTGTTTTTT. It specifies CASSSRRQGTGELFF.

Ten or more counts support this clonotype. The V and J genes are TRBV10-2 and TRBJ2-3; 9 bases map to TRBD2. V trimming: 8 bases; J trimming: 4 bases; junction bases outside the gene matches: 1. The CDR3 totals 12 residues. Looked up from germline, CDR1 is WSHSY and CDR2 is SAAADI. For the CDR3, the DNA is TGCGCCAGCTCTAGCGGGGCAGATACGCAGTATTTT. Encoded protein: CASSSGADTQYF.

This clonotype was picked up a small number of times. The genes are TRBV27 and TRBJ1-5; D might be TRBD1 (5 bases). Germline V gives CDR1 MNHEY, CDR2 SMNVEV (reference sequence). Trimming shortened V by 8 bases and J by 2 bases, and 16 bases separated the two germline ends. The CDR3 length is 15 residues. The DNA of the CDR3 is TGTGCCAGCCGTCCTAGGGGTACCGGCAATCAGCCCCAGCATTTT. It codes for CASRPRGTGNQPQHF.

The genes are TRBV5-5 and TRBJ2-2; maybe TRBD1 (5 bases). Trimming took 2 bases from V and 5 from J, leaving 10 bases between them. The CDR3 runs 14 residues. In germline, CDR1 is SGHKS, CDR2 YYEKEE (reference sequence). As DNA, the CDR3 is TGTGCCAGCAGCTTATTAGGGGTTACCGGGGAGCTGTTTTTT. Protein: CASSLLGVTGELFF.

For the CDR3, the DNA is TGCAGTGCGGTGGAGGCTGGACTTTACAATCAGCCCCAGCATTTT. Translating gives CSAVEAGLYNQPQHF. This chain connects TRBV20-1 to TRBJ1-5; D call uncertain. This CDR3 is 15 amino acids long. Per germline, CDR1 DFQATT and CDR2 SNEGSKA (reference sequence). With 6 bases removed from V and 3 bases from J, the gap between germline ends came to 18 bases.

The CDR3 loop is CASSQWRSAGAYEQYV. The CDR3 coding sequence is TGCGCCAGCAGTCAATGGCGGTCAGCGGGGGCCTACGAGCAGTACGTC. The V and J genes are TRBV23-1 and TRBJ2-7; 8 nucleotides match TRBD2. TRBV23-1 is identified as an open reading frame with a role that is uncertain. The V and J ends lost 1 base and 2 bases, in that order; junction bases with no gene match: 7. This CDR3 has 16 residues.

J is TRBJ2-3 and V is TRBV9; D is perhaps TRBD2 (6 bases). The germline CDR1 and CDR2 sequences are SGDLS and YYNGEE. The CDR3 extends over 15 amino acids. The V gene lost 6 bases and the J gene lost 7 bases, with 21 bases spanning the gap. CDR3 nucleotides: TGTGCCAGCAACGAAGGAGGGTCGTGGGTAAATACGCAGTATTTT. It encodes CASNEGGSWVNTQYF.

The genes are TRBV6-2 or TRBV6-3 and TRBJ2-1, with TRBD2 identical over 13 bases. The V segment lost 5 bases and the J segment 1 base; nucleotides outside the gene matches: 5. Germline V gene data show CDR1 as MNHEY and CDR2 as SVGEGT. The CDR3 is 17 amino acids. The CDR3 DNA is TGTGCCAGCAGTACCGGGACTAGCGGGGCGTCCTACAATGAGCAGTTCTTC. Amino acids: CASSTGTSGASYNEQFF.

The V and J genes are TRBV6-1 and TRBJ1-2; weak D call: TRBD1 (6 bases). The V gene lost 4 bases and the J gene lost 9 bases, with 18 bases spanning the gap. This CDR3 contains 14 residues. Per the germline V gene, CDR1 is MNHNS and CDR2 is SASEGT. The DNA for the CDR3 is TGTGCCAGCAGTGGAGAGACAGGCTTGATGCGCTACACCTTC. It is translated as CASSGETGLMRYTF.